This TCR beta chain was sequenced during a study of Graves' ophthalmopathy and Graves' hyperthyroidism (dated by TCRdb to 2016 to 2019). The study in broad terms: Peripheral blood was collected before any treatment was given, at the time of initial diagnosis. Following sample collection, hyperthyroidism patients were given methimazole at a starting dose of 30 mg daily, and ophthalmopathy patients were given high-dose intravenous methylprednisolone. To tell Graves' ophthalmopathy apart from Graves' hyperthyroidism, and to predict which patients would progress to ophthalmopathy, the study relied on TCR beta repertoire signatures. The independent validation cohort included approximately 19 hyperthyroidism patients plus 17 patients who later progressed from hyperthyroidism to ophthalmopathy. In more than five hyperthyroidism patients, the T-cell repertoires found in thyroid tissue were compared with those found in blood. In total, approximately 130 blood samples were TCR-sequenced: approximately 40 ophthalmopathy, 75 hyperthyroidism and around 17 hyperthyroidism-to-ophthalmopathy patients. To explore V-J signatures that separate ophthalmopathy from hyperthyroidism, a discovery set of approximately 100 patients was enrolled, consisting of approximately 44 with ophthalmopathy and about 60 with stable hyperthyroidism. Overall study outcomes, separate from this receptor: Sample size was not statistically predetermined, and group allocation was not concealed from the investigators. The 13-signature model separated ophthalmopathy from stable hyperthyroidism with 85% to 90% sensitivity and 81.08% specificity in cross-validation, and 80%/75% in the test set. Among expanded thyroid clonotypes with frequency above 0.001, most also showed up in blood, which suggests that blood repertoires may reflect the thyroid immune response. In validation, the model predicted ophthalmopathy progression with over 60% sensitivity and roughly 78% specificity; some 13 predicted patients were CT-confirmed with GO in a median of roughly 6.8 months.

The ophthalmopathy patients had moderately to severely active disease, with a Clinical Activity Score of 3 or higher, a NOSPECS grade of 4 or higher, and a disease duration of less than 3 months. Patients with other autoimmune diseases, uncontrolled infections, pregnancy or lactation were excluded from the study. Diagnosis was based on clinical symptoms, serum thyroxine, TRAb, thyroid ultrasound and orbital computed tomography. Using Ficoll-Paque density gradient centrifugation, PBMCs were isolated from about 9.4 ml of fresh peripheral blood. Total RNA was extracted using Trizol reagent, and RNA quality was checked on an Agilent 2100 Bioanalyzer. This clonotype occurred many times. The antigen it recognizes is unknown. No quality values exist for individual bases; no much larger clone is one base distant. The CDR3 contains 15 residues, cysteine and phenylalanine counted. Left in the record is the CDR3 DNA by itself, 45 bases read in frame from the first base. CDR1 SGHRS and CDR2 YFSETQ were looked up in the germline V gene. V is pared back by 0 bases and J by 0 bases, with 9 bases lying between the germline termini.

TCR beta CDR3 regions were amplified from RNA transcripts for repertoire sequencing. HTBI primers and the Qiagen OneStep RT-PCR kit were used in a first-round RT-PCR, which was followed by a second-round multiplex PCR, size selection and purification. The libraries underwent paired-end sequencing with 100 bp reads on an Illumina HiSeq2000. Per the source publication's procedure: SOAPnuke was used to process the reads, throwing out any read that had adapters, had uncalled bases, had a mean Phred below 15, or lacked an exact constant-primer or identifier match. COPE v1.2.5 was used to merge high-quality paired reads. Unique nucleotide sequences were defined as clonotypes and aligned to IMGT TRB V, D and J references using MiTCR v1.1. Analysis was restricted to V-J combinations with a frequency above 0.0001, which covered roughly 99% of repertoires. A TCR clonal expansion and chaos score per V-J combination was defined as the ratio of F50 clonal expansion to chaos observed in the TCRdist matrix. Welch's t-statistics and random forest were used to reduce the features to about 14 V-J combinations, which were then used as input to a naive Bayes classifier. The similarity between thyroid and blood repertoires was quantified using the Morisita-Horn index. The public reads were run again by TCRdb, first through fastp at Q25 and then through MiXCR, and only productive beta chains were kept. Rows matching on CDR3 protein sequence are summarized as one entry with the most common DNA and genes. In this record, the V and J calls reflect TCRdb's handling and not the investigators' own analysis. The sample profile shows hundreds of thousands of distinct CDR3 sequences; 35% to 45% of them were found once. The ten largest clones take up roughly 3% of the sample.

Sequencing was performed on peripheral blood. The sequence was collected from an adult man with Graves' ophthalmopathy. This chain joins TRBV5-1 to TRBJ2-5; the D gene is perhaps TRBD1, on 5 matching bases. In nucleotides, the sequence is TGCGCCAGCAGCTTGGGTGTACAGGACCAAGAGACCCAGTACTTC. This sequence encodes CASSLGVQDQETQYF.